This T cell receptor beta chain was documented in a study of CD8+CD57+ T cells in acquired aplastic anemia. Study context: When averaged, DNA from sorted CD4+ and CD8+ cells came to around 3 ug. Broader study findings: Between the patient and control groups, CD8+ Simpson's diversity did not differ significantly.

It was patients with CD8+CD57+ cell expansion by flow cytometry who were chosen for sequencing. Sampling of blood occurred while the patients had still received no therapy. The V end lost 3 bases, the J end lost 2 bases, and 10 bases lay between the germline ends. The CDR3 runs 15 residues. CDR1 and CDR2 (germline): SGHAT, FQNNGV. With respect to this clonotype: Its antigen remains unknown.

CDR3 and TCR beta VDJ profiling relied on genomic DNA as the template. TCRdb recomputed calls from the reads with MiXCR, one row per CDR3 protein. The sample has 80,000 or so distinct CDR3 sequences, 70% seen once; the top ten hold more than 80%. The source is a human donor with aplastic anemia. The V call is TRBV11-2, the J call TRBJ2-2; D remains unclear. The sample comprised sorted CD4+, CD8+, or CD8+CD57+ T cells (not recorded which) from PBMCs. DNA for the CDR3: TGTGCCAGCAGCTTCAGCTCAGGAAACACCGGGGAGCTGTTTTTT. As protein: CASSFSSGNTGELFF.